This TCR beta chain derives from a study of blood T cell repertoires in COVID-19. As for the study in general: From the United States, Italy and Spain came samples of acute and convalescent COVID-19.

As processed by the authors: It was from reference gene primer amplification that nucleated cell counts were estimated. The method was immunoSEQ multiplex PCR; TCRdb's version includes in-frame clones alone and lacks a portion of them. V and J calls and clone size are as listed in that table; D and trimming were resolved from the DNA. This sample has more than 140,000 clones, with 70% to 90% found just once. V lost 3 bases to trimming and J lost 2 bases; unmatched junction nucleotides: 7. Germline loops: CDR1 SGDLS, CDR2 YYNGEE. There are 15 residues in the CDR3. The clonotype was recovered from a woman aged 60-70 years with acute or convalescent COVID-19. This rearrangement joins TRBV9 to TRBJ2-7; 8 bases are shared with TRBD2. Sequencing was done on a sample of peripheral blood. In DNA, the CDR3 is TGTGCCAGCAGCGCCTTAGCGGGGATTACCTACGAGCAGTACTTC. Translated: CASSALAGITYEQYF.